This T cell receptor (beta chain) was profiled in a study of T cell repertoires in cytomegalovirus infection. In the study overall: Carrying CMV and the relevant HLA type showed in public TCR beta signatures.

In this sample, this clonotype turned up many times. Each CDR3 protein is one row after TCRdb ran MiXCR on the reads. Among a few hundred thousand distinct CDR3 sequences, over 7.5% were seen once, and the ten largest hold approximately 4.5%. The source is a human donor in good health (CMV status not recorded). Some clones in this sample may be carry-over from other donors' samples. Sequenced input: PBMCs.

CDR3 nucleotides: TGTGCCAGCAGCTTAGCGCCCGTTTACGAGCAGTACTTC. This gives the protein CASSLAPVYEQYF. The chain carries TRBV7-2 and TRBJ2-7, with D hard to call. Trimming took off 0 bases at V and 4 bases at J, with 7 bases between the two ends. Germline lookup yields CDR1 SGHTA and CDR2 FQGNSA. This CDR3 spans 13 amino acids.